Listed here is a single T cell receptor beta chain. The antigen remains unidentified. The length of the CDR3 is 13 residues. The V gene lost 6 bases and the J gene lost 7 bases, with 15 bases spanning the gap. Per the germline V gene, CDR1 is MNHNS and CDR2 is SASEGT. These data belong to a study of cytomegalovirus exposure and HLA in healthy donors. The study, taken as a whole, reports: Cytomegalovirus association was assigned to about 150 TCR beta chains. Donor immune exposure was known only as CMV serostatus. An ancestry cluster, one associated with Asian ancestry, reportedly showed fewer N-insertions than the approximately 650-donor mean in a later analysis.

PCR primers comprised 60 Vbeta and 13 Jbeta primers. The data were produced by immunoSEQ multiplex PCR, yet TCRdb's version contains in-frame clones alone and is incomplete. The profile shows around 230,000 clones, about 77% of them singletons. The chain is built from TRBV6-1 and TRBJ1-2; perhaps TRBD1 as D (5 bases). This sequence originates from a boy aged 5-17 years in good health and CMV-seronegative. Material: PBMCs. CDR3 in DNA: TGTGCCAGCAGGGGGACTCCTACGAGTGGCTACACCTTC. This sequence encodes CASRGTPTSGYTF.